Listed here is a single TCR beta chain. The antigen remains undetermined. The CDR3 totals 15 residues. Germline V gives CDR1 SQVTM, CDR2 ANQGSEA. This entry belongs to a study of CXCR3-negative and CXCR3-positive naive CD8 T cells. UMI labels and 5' RACE were used to prepare the TRB cDNA libraries. From the 5' RACE reads, TCRdb lists one entry per CDR3 protein and no DNA. The sample has about 63,000 distinct CDR3 sequences. Findings and limits, study-wide: TRB CDR3s of CXCR3-positive naive cells were more hydrophobic than those of CXCR3-negative naive cells.

This rearrangement joins TRBV29-1 to TRBJ2-7; TCRdb proposes TRBD1, but this gene call is untestable without DNA. The TCR originated in a human donor in good health. Some clones in this sample may be carry-over from other donors' samples. The specimen sequenced was naive CXCR3+ CD8+ T cells from blood. Subset noted: CD45RO-CCR7+CD27+CD95- naive CD8+ T cells expressing CXCR3 (TNR3+). The CDR3 region is CSVEEGKGPPYEQYF.